The clone carrying this T cell receptor beta chain was found once. Germline CDR1 reads KGHSH; CDR2 reads LQKENI. The CDR3 is made up of 14 amino acids. V dropped 3 bases and J dropped 4; count of bases not matched to a gene: 6. Here immunoSEQ multiplex PCR was the method, and the copy in TCRdb shows in-frame clones only, minus some. The repertoire consists of approximately 24,000 clones, with roughly 87% occurring once and the leading ten covering 3% to 3.5%. These data come from a study of PD-L1 blockade in urothelial cancer. Overall study: Blood analysis occurred 3 weeks (second dose) and 6 weeks after treatment start.

Sequencing was performed on PBMCs, taken around atezolizumab (anti-PD-L1) treatment. The rearrangement uses TRBV18 and TRBJ2-7; 7 positions agree with TRBD1. The receptor comes from a man in his forties or fifties with urothelial cancer. The CDR3 spells CASSPEGGRYEQYF. Here the CDR3 DNA reads TGTGCCAGCTCACCTGAAGGGGGCCGTTACGAGCAGTACTTC.